Below are 25 T cell receptor beta chains sequenced from a single sample in a study of blood T cell repertoires in COVID-19. Sequencing used immunoSEQ multiplex PCR; TCRdb keeps in-frame clones, though not all of them. In the table there are over 110,000 clones, roughly 76% of which are singletons. Sequencing input: peripheral blood. Receptors were obtained from a man older than 75 with acute or convalescent COVID-19.

V gene TRBV23-1 combines with J gene TRBJ1-1, with D possibly being TRBD1 (5 bases). TRBV23-1 is known as an ORF, though its function is uncertain. Trimming left V 2 bases short and J 10 bases short, with 29 bases between. There are 18 residues in the CDR3. CDR3 residues: CASSQRDRTLKKGRGAFF. For the CDR3, the DNA is TGCGCCAGCAGTCAACGGGACCGGACACTTAAGAAAGGGCGGGGAGCTTTCTTT.

The chain couples TRBV5-5 to TRBJ2-2, with D unresolved. Trimming left V 0 bases short and J 2 bases short, with 8 bases between. CDR1 and CDR2 (germline): SGHKS, YYEKEE (reference sequence). The CDR3 is made up of 15 amino acids. This CDR3 reads CASSLGTLNTGELFF. The CDR3 DNA reads TGTGCCAGCAGCTTGGGAACCCTAAACACCGGGGAGCTGTTTTTT.

The J gene is TRBJ1-1, the V gene TRBV28; tentatively, D is TRBD1 (5 bases). Germline lookup yields CDR1 MDHEN and CDR2 SYDVKM. This CDR3 is built from 15 residues. V lost 2 bases, J lost 4 bases, and 14 bases lay in between. The CDR3 spells CASSLPFSGLTEAFF. CDR3 in DNA: TGTGCCAGCAGTTTACCCTTTTCAGGGCTCACTGAAGCTTTCTTT. Filled out from reference TRBV28 and TRBJ1-1, the complete variable domain reads DVKVTQSSRYLVKRTGEKVFLECVQDMDHENMFWYRQDPGLGLRLIYFSYDVKMKEKGDIPEGYSVSREKKERFSLILESASTNQTSMYLCASSLPFSGLTEAFFGQGTRLTVV.

The chain employs TRBV12-3 or TRBV12-4 and TRBJ2-1; TRBD1 aligns across 7 bases. CDR3 length: 13 amino acids. J lost 4 bases, V lost 8 bases, and 5 bases had no gene match. The CDR3 nucleotides read TGTGCCAGCGAGGGACAGCTATACAATGAGCAGTTCTTC. Translating it yields CASEGQLYNEQFF.

This clone was seen a handful of times. The chain carries TRBV3-1 (or the pseudogene TRBV3-2) and TRBJ2-3, with D unresolved. V lost 0 bases, J lost 4 bases, and 8 bases lay in between. CDR1 is LGHDT, CDR2 YNNKEL, per germline (reference sequence). The CDR3 consists of 14 residues. CDR3 nucleotide sequence: TGTGCCAGCAGCCAAGATTTGGCCGCAGATACGCAGTATTTT. This translates into CASSQDLAADTQYF.

The DNA of the CDR3 is TGTGCCAGCAGGACCGACAGGGGCTCTGGAAACACCATATATTTT. This codes for CASRTDRGSGNTIYF. This chain connects TRBV25-1 to TRBJ1-3, with 8 bases lining up with TRBD1. V shed 6 bases, J shed 0 bases, and the junction held 4 bases outside the gene matches. The V gene's germline CDR1 is MGHDK and CDR2 SYGVNS. The CDR3 totals 15 residues.

J is TRBJ1-3 and V is TRBV4-3; tentatively, D is TRBD1 (6 bases). CDR3 size: 14 residues. Trimming took 4 bases from V and 2 from J, leaving 9 bases between them. In germline, CDR1 is LGHNA, CDR2 YSLEER. The CDR3 region is CASSPGTTGNTIYF. CDR3 in DNA: TGCGCCAGCAGCCCCGGGACAACTGGAAACACCATATATTTT.

J is TRBJ1-2 and V is TRBV11-2, with TRBD1 matching over 10 bases. Trimming cost V 5 bases and J 8 bases; bases outside gene matches: 8. From germline, CDR1 is SGHAT and CDR2 FQNNGV. The CDR3 length is 14 residues. As DNA, the CDR3 is TGTGCCAGCAGCCCATCCGGGACAGGGGTCGGCTACACCTTC. It codes for CASSPSGTGVGYTF.

V is TRBV29-1 and J is TRBJ2-3, with a tentative D call TRBD1 (6 bases). CDR1 SQVTM and CDR2 ANQGSEA come from the germline V gene. This CDR3 region has 14 residues. The ends were cut back, 2 bases at V and 8 bases at J, with 17 bases in the middle. The CDR3 reads CSVELNRAGGTQYF. In nucleotides, the CDR3 is TGCAGCGTTGAACTGAACAGGGCCGGCGGTACGCAGTATTTT.

This sequence joins TRBV19 and TRBJ1-5; no firm D call. Trimming removed 7 bases at V and 5 bases at J, with 18 bases between. This CDR3 has 15 amino acids. The V gene's germline CDR1 is LNHDA and CDR2 SQIVND (reference sequence). CDR3 coding DNA: TGTGCCAGTACCCCGGACTGGAACAGCCATCAGCCCCAGCATTTT. It translates to CASTPDWNSHQPQHF. The complete variable domain, with remaining parts taken from reference TRBV19 and TRBJ1-5, reads DGGITQSPKYLFRKEGQNVTLSCEQNLNHDAMYWYRQDPGQGLRLIYYSQIVNDFQKGDIAEGYSVSREKKESFPLTVTSAQKNPTAFYLCASTPDWNSHQPQHFGDGTRLSIL.

This clone was seen a single time. This sequence joins TRBV19 and TRBJ1-1; D perhaps matches TRBD1 (6 bases). Germline CDR1 is LNHDA and CDR2 is SQIVND (reference sequence). The CDR3 has 13 amino acids. The V and J ends lost 6 bases and 1 base respectively, with 9 bases between them. In DNA form, the CDR3 reads TGTGCCAGTAGCGGGGACAAGAACACTGAAGCTTTCTTT. Translation: CASSGDKNTEAFF.

The chain is built from TRBV27 and TRBJ2-7; D perhaps matches TRBD2 (6 bases). CDR1 is MNHEY and CDR2 is SMNVEV in the germline V gene (reference sequence). The V and J ends lost 11 bases and 0 bases respectively, with 11 bases between them. The CDR3 covers 12 residues. CDR3 in amino acids: CACGGSSYEQYF. The CDR3 DNA follows: TGTGCCTGTGGGGGGAGCTCCTACGAGCAGTACTTC.

This sequence joins TRBV10-3 and TRBJ1-4; 7 nucleotides align to TRBD1. After removal of 2 bases from V and 4 bases from J, the junction contained 4 bases not matched to a gene. The CDR3 runs to 15 residues. Germline assignment: CDR1 ENHRY and CDR2 SYGVKD. CDR3 sequence (DNA): TGTGCCATCAGTGAGGGGACAGCCTATAATGAAAAACTGTTTTTT. Its protein product is CAISEGTAYNEKLFF.

J is TRBJ2-5 and V is TRBV20-1, with TRBD2 as a possible D gene (5 bases). V gave up 3 bases and J gave up 1 base, with 9 bases separating them. The CDR3 length is 13 residues. Germline V CDR1 and CDR2: DFQATT, SNEGSKA (reference sequence). CDR3 amino acids: CSASTGFQETQYF. In nucleotides, the CDR3 is TGCAGTGCTAGTACGGGGTTCCAAGAGACCCAGTACTTC.

The chain couples TRBV20-1 to TRBJ2-3; D is possibly TRBD1 (5 bases). V was cut by 3 bases and J by 2 bases, with 12 bases left in between. CDR1 and CDR2 (germline): DFQATT, SNEGSKA (reference sequence). The CDR3 extends over 14 amino acids. The CDR3 protein is CSASTGHHTDTQYF. The CDR3 nucleotides read TGCAGTGCTAGTACCGGACACCACACAGATACGCAGTATTTT.

This clone was seen more than once but under ten times. V usage is TRBV7-2 and J usage is TRBJ1-3; D is perhaps TRBD1 (5 bases). Germline lookup yields CDR1 SGHTA and CDR2 FQGNSA. V lost 5 bases and J 1 base, leaving 9 bases between the germline ends. CDR3 length: 14 residues. The CDR3 DNA follows: TGTGCCAGCAGCCCCCCAGGGTCTGGAAACACCATATATTTT. It encodes CASSPPGSGNTIYF.

This rearrangement joins TRBV9 to TRBJ1-2, with TRBD1 matching 10 bases. CDR1 and CDR2 (germline): SGDLS, YYNGEE. V lost 3 bases and J lost 5; bases outside the gene matches: 10. CDR3 length equals 16 residues. The CDR3 sequence: CASSARRDRGAYGYTF. The CDR3 DNA is TGTGCCAGCAGCGCTCGCCGGGACAGGGGCGCTTATGGCTACACCTTC.

The V gene is TRBV7-8, the J gene TRBJ2-5; 7 bases line up with TRBD2. This CDR3 has 16 amino acids. Germline CDR1 SGHVS, CDR2 FQNEAQ. The trim removed 5 bases at V and 4 bases at J, leaving 13 bases unmatched. CDR3 DNA sequence: TGTGCCAGCAGCGCCGAGGGAGGGAGTGCTGGAGAGACCCAGTACTTC. It specifies CASSAEGGSAGETQYF.

The chain joins TRBV28 to TRBJ1-2; no firm D call. Germline lookup yields CDR1 MDHEN and CDR2 SYDVKM. Deletions cut 6 bases from V and 1 base from J, with 9 bases between. The CDR3 sequence is 13 residues long. The CDR3 loop is CASSPRFNYGYTF. The CDR3 coding sequence is TGTGCCAGCAGCCCCAGGTTTAACTATGGCTACACCTTC.

There are a few counts of this clone. The chain has TRBV4-2 and TRBJ2-1; 15 bases are a match to TRBD2. V dropped 0 bases and J dropped 11; count of bases not matched to a gene: 5. This CDR3 contains 16 residues. Germline V CDR1 and CDR2: LGHNA, YNFKEQ. As DNA, the CDR3 is TGTGCCAGCAGCCAAGATCCGGGGACTAGCGGGGGGAAGCAGTTCTTC. This translates into CASSQDPGTSGGKQFF.

The chain combines TRBV6-5 with TRBJ1-1; TRBD1 aligns across 8 bases. The germline gives CDR1 MNHEY, CDR2 SVGAGI. This CDR3 region has 13 residues. V was pared by 6 bases and J by 7 bases, with 7 bases of the junction left unmatched. The CDR3 spells CASRRTGKVEAFF. CDR3 DNA sequence: TGTGCCAGCAGGCGGACAGGGAAAGTTGAAGCTTTCTTT.

The chain uses TRBV6-5 and TRBJ1-2; no clear D gene. Per the germline V gene, CDR1 is MNHEY and CDR2 is SVGAGI. The CDR3 consists of 12 residues. Trimming left V 2 bases short and J 7 bases short, with 8 bases between. DNA for the CDR3: TGTGCCAGCAGTTACCGAGGTGGTGGCTACACCTTC. Its translation is CASSYRGGGYTF.

This rearrangement joins TRBV5-5 to TRBJ1-4; D might be TRBD1 (6 bases). Deletions cut 4 bases from V and 6 bases from J, with 10 bases between. This CDR3 spans 13 amino acids. Germline CDR1 reads SGHKS; CDR2 reads YYEKEE (reference sequence). The CDR3 bases are TGTGCCAGCAGCCCGGACAGCCATGAAAAACTGTTTTTT. It encodes CASSPDSHEKLFF.

This clone occurred a few times. DNA of the CDR3: TGTGCCAGCAGTGAGAAGGACAGGGGAAACACTGAAGCTTTCTTT. It encodes CASSEKDRGNTEAFF. This chain connects TRBV2 to TRBJ1-1; the match to TRBD1 covers 9 bases. The junction had 4 bases not matched to a gene; V was cut back by 3 bases and J by 2 bases. CDR3 length: 15 residues. Germline V gene lookup returns CDR1 SNHLY and CDR2 FYNNEI. Full variable domain (remainder filled in from reference TRBV2 and TRBJ1-1): EPEVTQTPSHQVTQMGQEVILRCVPISNHLYFYWYRQILGQKVEFLVSFYNNEISEKSEIFDDQFSVERPDGSNFTLKIRSTKLEDSAMYFCASSEKDRGNTEAFFGQGTRLTVV.

The chain is built from TRBV27 and TRBJ2-6; 10 bases fit TRBD2. V was pared by 3 bases and J by 0 bases, with 2 bases of the junction left unmatched. The CDR3 runs to 17 residues. Germline CDR1 and CDR2: MNHEY and SMNVEV (reference sequence). The CDR3 reads CASSFLAGDSGANVLTF. CDR3 in DNA: TGTGCCAGCAGTTTCCTAGCGGGAGACTCTGGGGCCAACGTCCTGACTTTC.